The entry below describes one TCR beta chain. Its antigen is as yet unknown. Profiling relied on immunoSEQ multiplex PCR, and the TCRdb table lists in-frame clones only, not all of them. The data contain 24,000 or so clones, over 55% of them seen just once; the ten biggest clones take up 2.5% to 3.5%. Germline values: CDR1 SGHRS, CDR2 YFSETQ. The CDR3 loop spans 14 amino acids. J was trimmed by 4 bases and V by 6 bases; bases with no gene match: 8. The source of the sample is a study of radiotherapy plus CTLA-4 blockade in lung cancer. Overall study results and limits: Together with interferon-beta, which increased in serum after radiation, early dynamic changes in blood T cell clones were reportedly the best predictors of response.

The sample was peripheral blood, taken from a patient treated with radiotherapy plus ipilimumab. The TCR sequence derives from a human donor with non-small cell lung cancer whose response to radiotherapy plus ipilimumab could not be evaluated. The chain is built from TRBV5-1 and TRBJ1-1; 8 positions match TRBD1. This CDR3 reads CASKTGQGGTEAFF. CDR3 DNA: TGCGCCAGCAAGACCGGACAGGGAGGCACTGAAGCTTTCTTT.